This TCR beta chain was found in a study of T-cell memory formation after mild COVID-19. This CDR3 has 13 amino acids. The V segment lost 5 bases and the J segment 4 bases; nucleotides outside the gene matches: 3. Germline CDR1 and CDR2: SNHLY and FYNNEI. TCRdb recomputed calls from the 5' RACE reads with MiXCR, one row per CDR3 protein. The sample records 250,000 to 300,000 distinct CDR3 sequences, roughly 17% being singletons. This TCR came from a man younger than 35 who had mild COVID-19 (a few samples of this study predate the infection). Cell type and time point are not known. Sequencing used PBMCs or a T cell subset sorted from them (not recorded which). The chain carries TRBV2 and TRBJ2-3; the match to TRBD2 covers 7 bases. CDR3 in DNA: TGTGCCAGCAGTCGGGGGGACGCAGATACGCAGTATTTT. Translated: CASSRGDADTQYF.